This TCR beta chain derives from a study of shared clonotypes between healthy human individuals. Study-level information: Two female and a few male donors aged 18 to 49 were enrolled.

Clones were sequenced by immunoSEQ multiplex PCR, and TCRdb holds only the in-frame ones, with some missing. Of roughly 2.2 million clones in the sample, 85% to 95% were seen once. The CDR3 has 15 residues. Trimming removed 7 bases from V and 3 bases from J, with 19 bases in between. Germline values: CDR1 MDHEN, CDR2 SYDVKM. Study findings and constraints: Despite large depth, sorted-subset datasets appeared incompletely sequenced.

This clone was recorded once. The target antigen is unknown. Sequencing used naive CD4+ T cells from PBMCs. Subset given: CD45RA+ positively selected. The receptor was derived from a man between 18 and 29 years old in good health. Some clones in this sample may be carry-over from other donors' samples. The V call is TRBV28, the J call TRBJ2-7; D is unresolved. The CDR3 sequence is CASTLPGGVLYEQYF. CDR3 in DNA: TGTGCCAGCACCCTCCCGGGTGGGGTCCTCTACGAGCAGTACTTC.